The T cell receptor beta chain under discussion was sequenced for a study of immune heterogeneity within non-small cell lung tumors (dated by TCRdb to the late 2010s). General notes on the study: By histology, a few squamous cell carcinomas, 10 non-squamous carcinomas and 1 tumor not otherwise specified were included. The study combined whole-exome sequencing, RNA-seq and TCR beta repertoire sequencing of multiple spatially distinct regions from each NSCLC tumor to examine intratumoral immune heterogeneity. TCR repertoires were analyzed from fewer than 70 tumor loci of roughly 16 patients, whereas transcriptome data were available for only 40 or so loci from some eleven patients. Binding of neoantigens to the HLA alleles of each patient was predicted with netMHCpan-3.0 for mutant peptides of 8 to 11 amino acids.

What the work shows at the level of the full study, not this receptor alone: Within a patient, identical dominant CDR3B clonotypes were found to recur across loci, yet unique high-frequency clones were also harbored in different tumor locations. High-frequency TCR beta clonotypes were found to be largely distinct between individual patients. Local tumor mutational burden and local T-cell repertoire clonality had a statistically significant but moderate positive correlation (R about 0.3).

The TCR template was genomic DNA extracted from bulk tumor tissue, and 500 to 650 ng of gDNA was amplified for each sample. During surgery, multiple biopsies were taken from each primary tumor and placed as far apart as possible within the tumor mass. Patients in the study cohort, which was described as untreated, were newly diagnosed NSCLC cases going through curative surgery. The donor group was made up of about 15 newly diagnosed non-small cell lung cancer patients undergoing surgery with curative intent. A couple of independent pathologists reviewed the resected tumor masses. Sequencing was performed only on DNA and RNA samples of high quality. A multiplex PCR system amplified the TCR beta CDR3 region, with a first 10-cycle round using 32 V-gene forward and 13 J-gene reverse primers. First-round PCR used a QIAGEN Multiplex PCR Kit, and primer sequences were filed in Chinese patent CN105087789A. In a second PCR round, Illumina universal primers were added with the Phusion High-Fidelity PCR Kit. Paired-end sequencing of TCR libraries was carried out on the Illumina HiSeq X Ten platform at a read length of 151 bp. In the authors' own workflow: Reads without multiplex PCR primers were removed using Cutadapt, read pairs were merged using PEAR, and CDR3 regions were called using MiXCR with default settings. Repertoire diversity was assessed by Shannon entropy, and clonality was calculated as one minus the Shannon entropy divided by the ln of the count of productive unique sequences. A clonotype counted as a dominant or high-frequency T-cell clone when its frequency was 0.5% or higher. TCRdb redid the processing of the public reads, applying fastp at Q25 and MiXCR, and retained in-frame beta chains. For every CDR3 protein sequence, its rows merge into one entry that carries the most common genes and DNA. Clone size and V and J calls follow TCRdb, not the original study. For this sample there are over 25,000 distinct CDR3 sequences; around 30% appear just once. The top ten clones comprise almost 4% of the sample.

On this clonotype itself: Its antigen is unknown. No much larger clone exists at a distance of one base, and base qualities are not known.

The receptor was isolated from a man aged 35 to 55 with non-small cell lung cancer. Input material: lung tumor tissue.

CDR3 sequence: CASRGGGMNNEQFF. The sequenced DNA is TGTGCCAGCAGAGGGGGCGGGATGAACAATGAGCAGTTCTTC. Here the chain combines TRBV6-1 and TRBJ2-1; the D region possibly corresponds to TRBD1 (7 bases align). V sheds 6 bases and J sheds 5 bases, leaving 14 bases between their ends. Taken from the germline V gene, the CDR1 and CDR2 loops are MNHNS and SASEGT. The CDR3 starts with the cysteine, ends with the phenylalanine, and has 14 residues. Only the CDR3 portion is preserved as DNA: 42 bases, with reading frame beginning at the first base.